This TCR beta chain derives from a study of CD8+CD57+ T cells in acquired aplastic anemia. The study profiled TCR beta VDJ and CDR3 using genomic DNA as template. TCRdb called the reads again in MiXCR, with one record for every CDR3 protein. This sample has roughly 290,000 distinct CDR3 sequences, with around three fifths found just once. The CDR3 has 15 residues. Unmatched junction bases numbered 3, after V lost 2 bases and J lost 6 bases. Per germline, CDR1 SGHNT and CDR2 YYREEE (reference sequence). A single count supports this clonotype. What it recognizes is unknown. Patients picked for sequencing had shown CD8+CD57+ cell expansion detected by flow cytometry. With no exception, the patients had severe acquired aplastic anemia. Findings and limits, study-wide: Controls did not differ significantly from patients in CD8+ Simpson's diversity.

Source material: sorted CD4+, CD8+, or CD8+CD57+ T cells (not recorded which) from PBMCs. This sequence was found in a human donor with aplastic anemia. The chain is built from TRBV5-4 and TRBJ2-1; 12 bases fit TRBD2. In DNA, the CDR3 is TGTGCCAGCAGCTTCACTAGCGGGAGGATCAATGAGCAGTTCTTC. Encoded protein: CASSFTSGRINEQFF.